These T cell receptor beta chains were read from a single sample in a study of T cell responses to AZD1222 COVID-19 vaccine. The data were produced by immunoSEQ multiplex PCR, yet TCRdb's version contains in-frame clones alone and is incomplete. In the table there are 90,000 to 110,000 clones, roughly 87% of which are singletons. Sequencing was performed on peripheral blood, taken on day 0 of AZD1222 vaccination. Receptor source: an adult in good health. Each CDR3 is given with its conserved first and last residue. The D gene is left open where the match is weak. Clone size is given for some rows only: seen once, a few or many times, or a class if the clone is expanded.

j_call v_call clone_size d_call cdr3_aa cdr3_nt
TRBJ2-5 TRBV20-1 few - CSASSRNQETQYF TGCAGTGCTAGTAGTAGAAACCAAGAGACCCAGTACTTC
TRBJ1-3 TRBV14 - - CASSQAEPGTRKQGGNLSGNTIYF TGTGCCAGCAGCCAAGCAGAACCAGGAACCCGGAAACAGGGAGGAAACCTCTCTGGAAACACCATATATTTT
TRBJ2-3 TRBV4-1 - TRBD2 CASSQVTLAGGTDTQYF TGCGCCAGCAGCCAAGTGACCCTAGCGGGAGGAACAGATACGCAGTATTTT
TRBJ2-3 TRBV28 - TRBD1 CASSSTGTDTQYF TGTGCCAGCAGTTCGACAGGGACAGATACGCAGTATTTT
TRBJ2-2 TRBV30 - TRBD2 CACEGSLAGTGELFF TGTGCCTGCGAAGGGTCCCTAGCGGGGACCGGGGAGCTGTTTTTT
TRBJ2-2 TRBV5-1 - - CASSLGTVNTGELFF TGCGCCAGCAGCTTAGGGACGGTGAACACCGGGGAGCTGTTTTTT
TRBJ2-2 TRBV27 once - CASSFSRVSTGELFF TGTGCCAGCAGTTTCAGCAGGGTGAGCACCGGGGAGCTGTTTTTT
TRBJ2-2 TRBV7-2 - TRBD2 CASAVSGGAGTGELFF TGTGCCAGCGCAGTCAGCGGGGGTGCTGGGACCGGGGAGCTGTTTTTT
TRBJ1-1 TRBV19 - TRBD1 CASSPGGGNTEAFF TGTGCCAGTAGCCCAGGGGGGGGCAACACTGAAGCTTTCTTT
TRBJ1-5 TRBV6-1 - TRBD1 CASSDRQGGQPQHF TGTGCCAGCAGTGACCGACAGGGCGGTCAGCCCCAGCATTTT
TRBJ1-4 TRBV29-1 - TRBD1 CSVVLGQSYEKLFF TGCAGCGTTGTTCTGGGACAGTCTTATGAAAAACTGTTTTTT
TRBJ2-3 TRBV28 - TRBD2 CASPPRGRVGDTQYF TGTGCCAGCCCCCCCCGCGGGAGAGTCGGGGATACGCAGTATTTT
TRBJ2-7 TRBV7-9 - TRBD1 CASSSPTGLAYEQYF TGTGCCAGCAGCTCACCGACAGGGTTGGCCTACGAGCAGTACTTC
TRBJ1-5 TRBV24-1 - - CATSDGVSSNQPQHF TGTGCCACCAGTGACGGGGTCAGTTCGAATCAGCCCCAGCATTTT
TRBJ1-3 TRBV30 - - CAWTREYGNTIYF TGTGCCTGGACGAGAGAGTATGGAAACACCATATATTTT
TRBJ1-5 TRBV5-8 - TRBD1 CASSSGTGWGGAQHF TGTGCCAGCAGCTCCGGGACAGGTTGGGGGGGGGCCCAGCATTTT
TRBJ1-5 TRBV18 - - CASSPRGSGPQHF TGTGCCAGCTCACCACGGGGGTCTGGGCCCCAGCATTTT
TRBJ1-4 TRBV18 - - CASSQRGDEKLFF TGTGCCAGCTCACAAAGGGGCGATGAAAAACTGTTTTTT
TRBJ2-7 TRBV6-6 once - CASRPYGQSYEQYF TGTGCCAGCAGACCATACGGACAGTCCTACGAGCAGTACTTC
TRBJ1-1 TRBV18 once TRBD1 CASSPEGTALTSGEAFF TGTGCCAGCTCACCAGAAGGGACAGCCCTAACTAGCGGTGAAGCTTTCTTT
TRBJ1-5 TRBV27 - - CASMIRGGPQHF TGTGCCAGCATGATAAGGGGGGGACCTCAGCATTTT
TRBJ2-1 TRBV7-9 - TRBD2 CASSFAGARPAGGFNEQFF TGTGCCAGCAGCTTCGCGGGGGCCCGCCCAGCGGGGGGCTTCAATGAGCAGTTCTTC
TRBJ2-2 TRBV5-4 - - CASSPITAVNTGELFF TGTGCCAGCAGCCCAATCACAGCGGTGAACACCGGGGAGCTGTTTTTT
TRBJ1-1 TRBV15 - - CATSRLGMNTEAFF TGTGCCACCAGCAGGCTTGGGATGAACACTGAAGCTTTCTTT
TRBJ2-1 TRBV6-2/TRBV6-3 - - CASSYSVNEQFF TGTGCCAGCAGTTACTCGGTCAATGAGCAGTTCTTC
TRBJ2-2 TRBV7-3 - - CASSFRNTGELFF TGTGCCAGCAGCTTTAGGAACACCGGGGAGCTGTTTTTT
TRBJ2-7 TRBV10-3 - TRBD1 CAIRGTGTGSYEQYF TGTGCCATCAGGGGAACCGGGACAGGCTCCTACGAGCAGTACTTC
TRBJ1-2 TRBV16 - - CASSQSNSGYTF TGTGCCAGCAGCCAATCGAACAGTGGCTACACCTTC
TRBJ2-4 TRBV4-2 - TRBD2 CASSQGIAGITKNIQYF TGTGCCAGCAGCCAAGGGATAGCGGGGATCACTAAAAACATTCAGTACTTC
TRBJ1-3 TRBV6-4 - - CASSAGPVRHCSGNTIYF TGTGCCAGCAGTGCAGGTCCCGTTCGCCATTGCTCTGGAAACACCATATATTTT
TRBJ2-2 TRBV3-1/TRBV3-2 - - CASSQPYTKRSGELFF TGTGCCAGCAGCCAACCTTACACAAAAAGGTCCGGGGAGCTGTTTTTT
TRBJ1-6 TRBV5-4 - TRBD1 CASSLGRQGRGTPLHF TGTGCCAGCAGCTTGGGGAGACAGGGCAGGGGGACACCCCTCCACTTT
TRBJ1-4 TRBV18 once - CASSPPDGGGRTNEKLFF TGTGCCAGCTCACCACCGGATGGAGGAGGGCGAACTAATGAAAAACTGTTTTTT
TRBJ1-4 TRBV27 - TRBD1 CASRPGQGNWPVEKLFF TGTGCCAGCAGACCGGGACAGGGGAATTGGCCAGTCGAAAAACTGTTTTTT
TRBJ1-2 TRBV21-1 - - CASFEGGIPHYGYTF TGTGCCAGCTTCGAGGGGGGCATACCTCACTATGGCTACACCTTC
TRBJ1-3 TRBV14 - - CASSQEAGAGNTIYF TGTGCCAGCAGCCAAGAAGCAGGGGCAGGAAACACCATATATTTT
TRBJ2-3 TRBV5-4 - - CASSRSGSTDTQYF TGTGCCAGCAGCCGAAGCGGGAGCACAGATACGCAGTATTTT
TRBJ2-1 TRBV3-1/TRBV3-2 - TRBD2 CASSPRPSGDVNEQFF TGTGCCAGCAGCCCAAGGCCTAGCGGGGATGTTAATGAGCAGTTCTTC
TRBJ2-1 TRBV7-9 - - CASSLVTDNEQFF TGTGCCAGCAGCTTAGTGACGGACAATGAGCAGTTCTTC
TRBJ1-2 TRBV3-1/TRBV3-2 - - CASSQTDTNYGYTF TGTGCCAGCAGCCAAACTGACACTAACTATGGCTACACCTTC
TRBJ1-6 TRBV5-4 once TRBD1 CASSLGPQGAPDSPLHF TGTGCCAGCAGCTTGGGCCCACAGGGGGCCCCTGATTCACCCCTCCACTTT
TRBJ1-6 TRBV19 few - CASSIVKAEPLHF TGTGCCAGTAGTATTGTAAAGGCGGAACCCCTCCACTTT
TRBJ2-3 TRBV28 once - CASGVIGSEDTQYF TGTGCCAGCGGTGTTATCGGGTCGGAAGATACGCAGTATTTT
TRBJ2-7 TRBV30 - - CAWNGGTRSYEQYF TGTGCCTGGAACGGCGGCACCAGGTCCTACGAGCAGTACTTC
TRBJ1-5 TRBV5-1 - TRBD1 CASSPGTGGASQPQHF TGCGCCAGCAGCCCAGGGACAGGGGGCGCGAGTCAGCCCCAGCATTTT